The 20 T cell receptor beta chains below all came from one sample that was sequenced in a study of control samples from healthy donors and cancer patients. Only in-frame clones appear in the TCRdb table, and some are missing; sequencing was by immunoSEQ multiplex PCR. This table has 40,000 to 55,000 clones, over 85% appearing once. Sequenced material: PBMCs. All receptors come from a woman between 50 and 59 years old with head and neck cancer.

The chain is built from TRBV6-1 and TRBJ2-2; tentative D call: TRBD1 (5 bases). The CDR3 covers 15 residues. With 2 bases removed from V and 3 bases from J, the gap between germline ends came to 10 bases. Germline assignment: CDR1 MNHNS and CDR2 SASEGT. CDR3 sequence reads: CASSEPQGYTGELFF. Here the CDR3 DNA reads TGTGCCAGCAGTGAACCCCAGGGATACACCGGGGAGCTGTTTTTT.

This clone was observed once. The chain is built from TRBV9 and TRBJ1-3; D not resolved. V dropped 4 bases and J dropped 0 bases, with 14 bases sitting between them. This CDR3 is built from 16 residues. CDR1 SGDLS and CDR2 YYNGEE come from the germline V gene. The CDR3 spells CASSLEGRGSGNTIYF. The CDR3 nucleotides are TGTGCCAGCAGCTTAGAGGGTCGAGGCTCTGGAAACACCATATATTTT.

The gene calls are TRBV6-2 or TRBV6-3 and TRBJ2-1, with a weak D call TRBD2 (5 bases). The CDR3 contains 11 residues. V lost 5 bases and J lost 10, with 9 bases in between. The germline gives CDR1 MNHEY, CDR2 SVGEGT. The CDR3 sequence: CASSRLYEQFF. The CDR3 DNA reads TGTGCCAGCAGTCGACTATACGAGCAGTTCTTC.

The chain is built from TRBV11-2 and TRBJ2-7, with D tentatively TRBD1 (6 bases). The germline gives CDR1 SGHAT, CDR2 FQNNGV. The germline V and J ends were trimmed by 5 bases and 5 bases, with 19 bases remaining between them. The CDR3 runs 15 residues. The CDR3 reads CASSIRGVEGDEQYF. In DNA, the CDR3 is TGTGCCAGCAGCATCCGTGGGGTCGAGGGGGACGAGCAGTACTTC.

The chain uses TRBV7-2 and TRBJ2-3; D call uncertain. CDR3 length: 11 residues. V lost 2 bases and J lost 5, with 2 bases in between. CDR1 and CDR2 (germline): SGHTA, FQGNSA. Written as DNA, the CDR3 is TGTGCCAGCAGCTTAAAAGATACGCAGTATTTT. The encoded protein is CASSLKDTQYF.

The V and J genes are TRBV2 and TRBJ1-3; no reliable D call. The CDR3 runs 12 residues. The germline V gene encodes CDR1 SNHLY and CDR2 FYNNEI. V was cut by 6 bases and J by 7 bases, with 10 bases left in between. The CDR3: CASRVQSNTIYF. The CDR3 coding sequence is TGTGCCAGCAGGGTACAGTCCAACACCATATATTTT.

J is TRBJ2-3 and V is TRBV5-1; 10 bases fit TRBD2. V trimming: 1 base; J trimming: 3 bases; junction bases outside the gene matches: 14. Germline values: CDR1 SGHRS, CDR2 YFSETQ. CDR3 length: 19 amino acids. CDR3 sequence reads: CASSLTPSGGFLATDTQYF. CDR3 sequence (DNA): TGCGCCAGCAGCTTGACGCCTAGCGGGGGATTCCTAGCAACAGATACGCAGTATTTT. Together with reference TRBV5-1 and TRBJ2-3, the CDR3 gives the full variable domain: KAGVTQTPRYLIKTRGQQVTLSCSPISGHRSVSWYQQTPGQGLQFLFEYFSETQRNKGNFPGRFSGRQFSNSRSEMNVSTLELGDSALYLCASSLTPSGGFLATDTQYFGPGTRLTVL.

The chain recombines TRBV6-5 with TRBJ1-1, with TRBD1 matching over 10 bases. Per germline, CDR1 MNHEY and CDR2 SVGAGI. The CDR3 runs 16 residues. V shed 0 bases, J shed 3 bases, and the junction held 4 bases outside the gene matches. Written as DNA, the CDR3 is TGTGCCAGCAGTTACTCCTTGACAGGGGGCTACACTGAAGCTTTCTTT. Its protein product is CASSYSLTGGYTEAFF.

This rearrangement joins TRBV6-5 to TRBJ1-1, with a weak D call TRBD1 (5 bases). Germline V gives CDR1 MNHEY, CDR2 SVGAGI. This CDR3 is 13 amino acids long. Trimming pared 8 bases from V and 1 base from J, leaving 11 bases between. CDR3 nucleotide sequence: TGTGCCAGCCGGCAGGGAACGAACACTGAAGCTTTCTTT. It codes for CASRQGTNTEAFF.

As DNA, the CDR3 is TGTGCCAGCAGCTACGATGCGGGGCCCTACGAGCAGTACTTC. As protein: CASSYDAGPYEQYF. V gene TRBV5-4 combines with J gene TRBJ2-7, with D tentatively TRBD2 (6 bases). V was pared by 3 bases and J by 2 bases, with 12 bases between. Germline CDR1 SGHNT, CDR2 YYREEE (reference sequence). The CDR3 totals 14 residues.

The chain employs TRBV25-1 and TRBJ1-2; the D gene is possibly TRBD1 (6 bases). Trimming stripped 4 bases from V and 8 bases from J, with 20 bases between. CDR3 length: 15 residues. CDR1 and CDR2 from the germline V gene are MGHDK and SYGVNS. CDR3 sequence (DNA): TGTGCCAGCAGTGCCCGGGACACCTCTTCCCCAGGCTACACCTTC. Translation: CASSARDTSSPGYTF.

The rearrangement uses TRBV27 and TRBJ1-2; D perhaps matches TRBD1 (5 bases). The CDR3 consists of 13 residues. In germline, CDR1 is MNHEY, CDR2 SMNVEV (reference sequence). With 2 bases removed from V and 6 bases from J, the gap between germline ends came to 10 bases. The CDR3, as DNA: TGTGCCAGCAGTTTAAACGGGGGGAATGGCTACACCTTC. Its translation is CASSLNGGNGYTF.

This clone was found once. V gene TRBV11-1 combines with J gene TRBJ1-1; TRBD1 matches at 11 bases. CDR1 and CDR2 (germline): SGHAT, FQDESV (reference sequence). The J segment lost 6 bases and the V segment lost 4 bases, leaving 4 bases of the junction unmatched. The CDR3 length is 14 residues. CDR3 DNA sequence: TGTGCCAGCAGCTCGGGACAGGGGGTCGCTGAAGCTTTCTTT. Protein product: CASSSGQGVAEAFF.

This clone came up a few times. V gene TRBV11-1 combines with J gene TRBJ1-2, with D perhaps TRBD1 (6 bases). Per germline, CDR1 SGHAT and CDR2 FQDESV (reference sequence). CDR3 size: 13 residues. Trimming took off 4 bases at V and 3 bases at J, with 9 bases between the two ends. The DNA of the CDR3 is TGTGCCAGCAGCTCACAGGGTTACTATGGCTACACCTTC. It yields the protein CASSSQGYYGYTF.

The CDR3 protein is CASRDRGDYGYTF. The CDR3 DNA reads as TGTGCCAGCAGGGACAGGGGGGACTATGGCTACACCTTC. The chain is built from TRBV2 and TRBJ1-2, with 10 bases matching TRBD1. V was clipped by 6 bases and J by 3 bases; unmatched bases: 1. Per germline, CDR1 SNHLY and CDR2 FYNNEI. This CDR3 is built from 13 residues.

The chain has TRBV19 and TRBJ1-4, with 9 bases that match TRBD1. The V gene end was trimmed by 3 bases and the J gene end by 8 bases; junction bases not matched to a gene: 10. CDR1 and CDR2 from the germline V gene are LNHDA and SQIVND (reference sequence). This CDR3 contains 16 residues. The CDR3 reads CASSMDTGGGMEKLFF. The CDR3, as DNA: TGTGCCAGTAGTATGGATACAGGGGGCGGGATGGAAAAACTGTTTTTT.

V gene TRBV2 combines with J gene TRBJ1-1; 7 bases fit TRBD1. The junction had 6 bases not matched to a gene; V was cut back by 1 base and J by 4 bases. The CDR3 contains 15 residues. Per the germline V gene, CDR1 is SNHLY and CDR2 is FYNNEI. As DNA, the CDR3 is TGTGCCAGCAGTGAAGAAAGGGGGCATGGCACTGAAGCTTTCTTT. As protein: CASSEERGHGTEAFF.

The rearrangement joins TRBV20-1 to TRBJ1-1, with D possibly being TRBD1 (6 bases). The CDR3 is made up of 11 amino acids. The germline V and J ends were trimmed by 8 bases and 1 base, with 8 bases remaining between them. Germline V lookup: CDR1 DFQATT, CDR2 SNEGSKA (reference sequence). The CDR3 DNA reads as TGCAGTCCCAGGGGGAACACTGAAGCTTTCTTT. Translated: CSPRGNTEAFF.

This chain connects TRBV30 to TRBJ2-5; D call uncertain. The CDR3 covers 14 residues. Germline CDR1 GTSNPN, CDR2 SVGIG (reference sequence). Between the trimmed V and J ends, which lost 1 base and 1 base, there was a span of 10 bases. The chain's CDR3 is CAWSGVNLQETQYF. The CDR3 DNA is TGTGCCTGGAGTGGGGTTAACCTCCAAGAGACCCAGTACTTC.

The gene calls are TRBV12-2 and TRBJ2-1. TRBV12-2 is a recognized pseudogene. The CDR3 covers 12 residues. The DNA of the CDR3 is TGTGCAAGTCGCTTAGCTGGGTGTGAGCAGTTCTTC. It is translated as CASRLAGCEQFF.